The clone carrying this T cell receptor beta chain is a singleton in its sample. Its matching antigen is unknown. The investigators sampled blood at baseline, at cycle 4 day 1, and at cycle 7 day 1. Sequencing used immunoSEQ multiplex PCR; TCRdb keeps in-frame clones, though not all of them. The sample has 40,000 to 55,000 clones; 91% are singletons. This sample is drawn from a study of OX40 agonist ivuxolimab in advanced cancers. This CDR3 has 13 residues. Trimming shortened V by 4 bases and J by 2 bases, and 6 bases separated the two germline ends. Germline V gene sequence: CDR1 LNHDA, CDR2 SQIVND (reference sequence). Study-wide findings and caveats: At doses 0.1 to 3.0 mg/kg, CD4+ and CD8+ clones expanded. Researchers report that CD8+ T cells had, on average, more expanded clones than CD4+.

This TCR came from an adult with an advanced solid tumor such as melanoma, head and neck, liver or kidney cancer. The V call is TRBV19, the J call TRBJ1-3, with unresolved D. The sequencing used CD4+ or CD8+ T cells sorted from blood, collected in a trial of the OX40 agonist ivuxolimab. The CDR3 spells CASSTGTGNTIYF. The CDR3 nucleotides read TGTGCCAGTAGTACTGGGACTGGAAACACCATATATTTT.